This record looks at one T cell receptor (beta chain) sequence and its context. Its antigen is not known. Researchers took RNA transcripts and amplified the TCR beta CDR3 regions from them. The primer set for the first-round RT-PCR of the TCR CDR3 was HTBI. MiXCR was run by TCRdb on the multiplex PCR reads, yielding one entry per CDR3 protein. This table holds some 370,000 distinct CDR3 sequences, about 17% found once. The data derive from a study of T cells in Graves' hyperthyroidism and ophthalmopathy. Study-level findings and limits: Onset of ophthalmopathy came a median roughly 6 months after the model predicted it. Researchers found most expanded thyroid clonotypes above 0.001 in blood as well.

Germline CDR1 reads MNHNS; CDR2 reads SASEGT. V was cut by 8 bases and J by 1 base, with 8 bases left in between. This CDR3 comprises 12 residues. Uncontrolled infection, other autoimmune disease, pregnancy or lactation barred patients from enrollment. Around 9.9 ml of fresh peripheral blood supplied the PBMCs. This clonotype was obtained from a woman between 25 and 40 years old with Graves' hyperthyroidism that later progressed to Graves' ophthalmopathy. Sequenced: blood. The chain carries TRBV6-1 and TRBJ1-1; D ambiguous. The DNA of the CDR3 is TGTGCCAGCGGAAAAGAGAACACTGAAGCTTTCTTT. This codes for CASGKENTEAFF.